These 2 T cell receptor beta chains share one sample of origin, sequenced in a study of molecular identifiers for immune sequencing clone quantification. TCRdb re-derived calls from the PCR reads in MiXCR, one entry per CDR3 protein. This sample carries 550,000 to 750,000 distinct CDR3 sequences, just under 20% of them seen once, and the ten largest clones take 0.85%. The sample consisted of naive CD8+ T cells from blood, with Jurkat cell RNA spiked in. Subset indicated: FACS-sorted CD8+CD4-CCR7+CD45RA+ naive T cells. These receptors were collected from a human donor in good health. Some libraries in this study had Jurkat cell RNA spiked in.

V usage is TRBV2 and J usage is TRBJ2-2; no clear D. The CDR3 spans 15 residues. Per the germline V gene, CDR1 is SNHLY and CDR2 is FYNNEI. Trimming removed 4 bases at V and 2 bases at J, with 11 bases between. The CDR3: CASSAMYRNTGELFF. CDR3 in DNA: TGTGCCAGCAGTGCTATGTACAGAAACACCGGGGAGCTGTTTTTT.

This clonotype came up many times. This rearrangement joins TRBV27 to TRBJ1-1, with 7 bases lining up with TRBD1. Germline V lookup: CDR1 MNHEY, CDR2 SMNVEV (reference sequence). The J segment lost 6 bases and the V segment lost 3 bases, leaving 4 bases of the junction unmatched. The CDR3 spans 13 residues. CDR3 DNA sequence: TGTGCCAGCAGTTTCCCAGGACAGGCTGAAGCTTTCTTT. Translated, it gives CASSFPGQAEAFF.